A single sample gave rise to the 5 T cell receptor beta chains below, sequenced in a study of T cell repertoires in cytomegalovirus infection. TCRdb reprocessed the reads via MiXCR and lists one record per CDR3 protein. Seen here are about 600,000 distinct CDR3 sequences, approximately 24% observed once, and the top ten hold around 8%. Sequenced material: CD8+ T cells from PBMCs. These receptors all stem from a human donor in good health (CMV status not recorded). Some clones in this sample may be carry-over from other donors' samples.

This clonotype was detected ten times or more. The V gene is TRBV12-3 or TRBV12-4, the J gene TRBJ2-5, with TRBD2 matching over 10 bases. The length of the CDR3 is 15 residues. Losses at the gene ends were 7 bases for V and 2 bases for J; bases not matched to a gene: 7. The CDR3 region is CASTASGGYQETQYF. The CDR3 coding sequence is TGTGCCAGCACGGCTAGCGGGGGTTATCAAGAGACCCAGTACTTC.

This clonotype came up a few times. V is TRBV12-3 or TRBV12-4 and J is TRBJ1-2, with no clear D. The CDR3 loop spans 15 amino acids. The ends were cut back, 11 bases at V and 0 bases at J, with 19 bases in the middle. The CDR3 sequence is CASSAGEQTNYGYTF. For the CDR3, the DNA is TGTGCCTCCAGCGCCGGCGAGCAGACTAACTATGGCTACACCTTC.

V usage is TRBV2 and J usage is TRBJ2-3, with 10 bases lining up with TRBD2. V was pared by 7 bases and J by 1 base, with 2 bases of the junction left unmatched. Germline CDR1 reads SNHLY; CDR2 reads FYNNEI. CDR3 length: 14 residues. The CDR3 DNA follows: TGTGCCAGCATAACTAGCGGGGGCACAGATACGCAGTATTTT. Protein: CASITSGGTDTQYF.

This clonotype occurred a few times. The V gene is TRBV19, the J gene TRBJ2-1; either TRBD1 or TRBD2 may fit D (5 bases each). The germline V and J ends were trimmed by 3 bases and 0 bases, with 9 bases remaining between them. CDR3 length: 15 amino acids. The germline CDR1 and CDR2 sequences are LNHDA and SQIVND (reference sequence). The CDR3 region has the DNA TGTGCCAGTAGTATTTGGGGGAACTCCTACAATGAGCAGTTCTTC. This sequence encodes CASSIWGNSYNEQFF.

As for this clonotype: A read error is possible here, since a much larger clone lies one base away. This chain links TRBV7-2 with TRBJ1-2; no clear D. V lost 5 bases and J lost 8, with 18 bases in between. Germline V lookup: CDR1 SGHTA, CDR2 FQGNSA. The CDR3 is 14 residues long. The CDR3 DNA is TGTGCCAGCAGCCCCCCCGTCAAGTTTCTCGGCTACACCTTC. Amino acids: CASSPPVKFLGYTF.